The text below deals with one T cell receptor beta chain. Authors' data handling: The authors estimated nucleated cell counts from reference gene primer amplification. The method was immunoSEQ multiplex PCR; TCRdb's version includes in-frame clones alone and lacks a portion of them. V and J calls plus clone size are reproduced from that table; the DNA served to infer D and trimming. The repertoire holds around 63,000 clones, with around 87% as singletons. This entry comes from a study of blood T cell repertoires in COVID-19. Study summary: The origin of the acute and convalescent COVID-19 samples was the United States, Italy and Spain. PBMCs, B-cell-depleted T cells, or T cells were the source of the cDNA or gDNA that made up the material.

This CDR3 has 13 residues. The ends lost 6 bases at V and 3 bases at J; junction bases unmatched: 4. Germline V gene lookup returns CDR1 SNHLY and CDR2 FYNNEI. The sequence was obtained from a man aged 55-75 years with acute or convalescent COVID-19. Sequencing input: peripheral blood. This sequence joins TRBV2 and TRBJ2-7, with 8 bases fitting TRBD2. CDR3 region: CASRVGGGYEQYF. As DNA, the CDR3 is TGTGCCAGCAGGGTCGGGGGGGGCTACGAGCAGTACTTC.